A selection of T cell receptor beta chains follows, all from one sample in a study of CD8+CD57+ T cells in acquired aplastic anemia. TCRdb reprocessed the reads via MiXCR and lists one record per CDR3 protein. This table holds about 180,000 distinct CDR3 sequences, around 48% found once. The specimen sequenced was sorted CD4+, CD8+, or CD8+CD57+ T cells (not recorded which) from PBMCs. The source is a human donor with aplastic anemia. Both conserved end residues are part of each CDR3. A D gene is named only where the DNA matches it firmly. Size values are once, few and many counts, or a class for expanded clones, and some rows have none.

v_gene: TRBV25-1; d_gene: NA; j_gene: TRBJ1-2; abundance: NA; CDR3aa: CASSESRGSNEGYTF; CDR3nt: TGTGCCAGCAGTGAATCCAGGGGCAGTAACGAAGGCTACACCTTC
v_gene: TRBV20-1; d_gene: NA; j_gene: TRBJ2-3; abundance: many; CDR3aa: CSAPQGVTDTQYF; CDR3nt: TGCAGTGCCCCCCAAGGGGTAACGGATACGCAGTATTTT
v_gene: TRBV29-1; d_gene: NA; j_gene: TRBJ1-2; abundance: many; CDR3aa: CSVEGRGAGYTF; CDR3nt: TGCAGCGTTGAAGGGAGGGGGGCGGGCTACACCTTC
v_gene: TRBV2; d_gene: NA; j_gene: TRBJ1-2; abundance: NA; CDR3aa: CASSEAGFVVHGYTF; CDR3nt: TGTGCCAGCAGTGAAGCCGGCTTCGTGGTCCATGGCTACACCTTC
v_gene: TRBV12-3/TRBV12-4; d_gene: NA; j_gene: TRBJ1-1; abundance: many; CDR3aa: CASSFVSRLNTEAFF; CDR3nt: TGTGCCAGCAGTTTCGTTTCACGTTTGAACACTGAAGCTTTCTTT
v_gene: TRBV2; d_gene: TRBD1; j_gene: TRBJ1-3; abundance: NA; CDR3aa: CASSGQGGGNTIYF; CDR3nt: TGTGCCAGCAGTGGACAGGGCGGGGGAAACACCATATATTTT
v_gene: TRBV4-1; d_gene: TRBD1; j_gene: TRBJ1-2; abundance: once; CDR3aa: CASSQDQRGRGGYTF; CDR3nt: TGCGCCAGCAGCCAAGATCAGAGGGGGCGCGGGGGCTACACCTTC
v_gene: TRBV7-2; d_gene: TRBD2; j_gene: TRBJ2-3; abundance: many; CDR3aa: CASSLTGGATDTQYF; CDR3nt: TGTGCCAGCAGCTTAACCGGGGGGGCCACAGATACGCAGTATTTT
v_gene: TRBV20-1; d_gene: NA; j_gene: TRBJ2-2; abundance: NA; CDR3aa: CSVKRWDLDTGELFF; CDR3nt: TGCAGTGTTAAAAGGTGGGATCTTGACACCGGGGAGCTGTTTTTT
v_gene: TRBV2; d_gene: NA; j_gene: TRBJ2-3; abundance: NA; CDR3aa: CASSKTSDTQYF; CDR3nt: TGTGCCAGCAGTAAGACTTCAGATACGCAGTATTTT
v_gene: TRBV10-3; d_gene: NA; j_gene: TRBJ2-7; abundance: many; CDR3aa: CASSEGRGQAYEQYF; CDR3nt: TGTGCCAGCAGTGAGGGGCGGGGGCAAGCCTACGAGCAGTACTTC
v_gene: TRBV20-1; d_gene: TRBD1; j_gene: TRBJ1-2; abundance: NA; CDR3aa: CSARGTVANYGYTF; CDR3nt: TGCAGTGCTAGGGGGACAGTTGCTAACTATGGCTACACCTTC
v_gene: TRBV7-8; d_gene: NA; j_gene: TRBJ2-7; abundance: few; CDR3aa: CASSLGAAEQYF; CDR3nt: TGTGCCAGCAGCTTAGGCGCTGCGGAGCAGTACTTC
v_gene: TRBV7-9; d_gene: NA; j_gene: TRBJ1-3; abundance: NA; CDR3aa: CASSLDLRNTIYF; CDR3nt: TGTGCCAGCAGCTTAGATTTGCGAAACACCATATATTTT
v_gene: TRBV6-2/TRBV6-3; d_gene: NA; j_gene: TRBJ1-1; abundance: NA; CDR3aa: CASSAQGQHNTEAFF; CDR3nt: TGTGCCAGCAGTGCCCAGGGGCAGCACAACACTGAAGCTTTCTTT
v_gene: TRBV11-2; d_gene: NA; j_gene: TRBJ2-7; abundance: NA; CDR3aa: CASSSYRGDEQYF; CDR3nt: TGTGCCAGCAGCTCTTACCGAGGTGACGAGCAGTACTTC
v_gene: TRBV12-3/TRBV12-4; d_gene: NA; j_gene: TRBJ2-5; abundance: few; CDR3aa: CASSLQMFETQYF; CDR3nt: TGTGCCAGCAGCTTACAGATGTTTGAGACCCAGTACTTC
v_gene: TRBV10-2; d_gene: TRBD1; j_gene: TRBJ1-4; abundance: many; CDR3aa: CASSATGVEEKLFF; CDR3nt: TGCGCCAGCAGTGCGACAGGGGTCGAAGAAAAACTGTTTTTT
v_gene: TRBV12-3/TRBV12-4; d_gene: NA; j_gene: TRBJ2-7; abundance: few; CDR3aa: CASRASEGEQYF; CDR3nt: TGTGCCAGCAGGGCTAGCGAGGGCGAGCAGTACTTC
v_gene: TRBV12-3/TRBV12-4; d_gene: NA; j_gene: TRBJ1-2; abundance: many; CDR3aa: CASSPRRRIYGYTF; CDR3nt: TGTGCCAGCAGCCCACGTAGACGGATCTATGGCTACACCTTC
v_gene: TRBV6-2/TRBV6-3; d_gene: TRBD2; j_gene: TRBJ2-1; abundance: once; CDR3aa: CASSSRGTILYNEQFF; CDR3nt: TGTGCCAGCAGTTCGAGAGGGACTATCCTGTACAATGAGCAGTTCTTC
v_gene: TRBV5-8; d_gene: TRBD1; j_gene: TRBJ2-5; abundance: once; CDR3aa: CASSRMDRGRETQYF; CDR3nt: TGTGCCAGCAGCAGGATGGACAGGGGGAGGGAGACCCAGTACTTC
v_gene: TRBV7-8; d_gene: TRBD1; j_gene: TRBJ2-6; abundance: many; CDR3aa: CASSSGQVSLGANVLTF; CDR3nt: TGTGCCAGCAGCTCAGGACAGGTCTCTCTGGGGGCCAACGTCCTGACTTTC
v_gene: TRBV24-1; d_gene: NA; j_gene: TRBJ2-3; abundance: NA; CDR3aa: CATSLARTTSTDTQYF; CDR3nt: TGTGCCACCAGTCTCGCCAGGACAACTAGCACAGATACGCAGTATTTT
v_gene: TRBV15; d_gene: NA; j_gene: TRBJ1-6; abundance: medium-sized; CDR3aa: CATRESYSDNSPLHF; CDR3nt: TGTGCCACCAGGGAATCCTATTCAGATAATTCACCCCTCCACTTT
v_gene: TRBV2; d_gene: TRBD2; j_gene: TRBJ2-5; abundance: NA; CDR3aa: CASSELAGQTQPQYF; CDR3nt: TGTGCCAGCAGTGAGCTAGCGGGGCAGACCCAGCCCCAGTACTTC
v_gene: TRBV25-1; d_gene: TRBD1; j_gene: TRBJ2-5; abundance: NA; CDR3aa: CASSELDRGRETQYF; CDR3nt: TGTGCCAGCAGTGAGTTAGACAGGGGAAGAGAGACCCAGTACTTC
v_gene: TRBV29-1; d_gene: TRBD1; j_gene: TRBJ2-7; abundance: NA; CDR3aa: CSVTGTGAYEQYF; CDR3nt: TGCAGCGTAACGGGGACAGGAGCCTACGAGCAGTACTTC
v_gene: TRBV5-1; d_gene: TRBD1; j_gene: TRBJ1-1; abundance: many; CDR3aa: CASSLQSVTGGRGATEAFF; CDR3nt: TGCGCCAGCAGCTTGCAATCGGTGACAGGGGGCAGAGGGGCCACTGAAGCTTTCTTT
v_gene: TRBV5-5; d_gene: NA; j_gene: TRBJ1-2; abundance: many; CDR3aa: CASSLAAPFGDGYTF; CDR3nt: TGTGCCAGCAGCTTGGCGGCTCCGTTTGGGGACGGCTACACCTTC
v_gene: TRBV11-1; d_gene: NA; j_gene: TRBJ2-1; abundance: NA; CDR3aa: CASSLGARPYNEQFF; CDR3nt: TGTGCCAGCAGCTTAGGTGCACGACCCTACAATGAGCAGTTCTTC